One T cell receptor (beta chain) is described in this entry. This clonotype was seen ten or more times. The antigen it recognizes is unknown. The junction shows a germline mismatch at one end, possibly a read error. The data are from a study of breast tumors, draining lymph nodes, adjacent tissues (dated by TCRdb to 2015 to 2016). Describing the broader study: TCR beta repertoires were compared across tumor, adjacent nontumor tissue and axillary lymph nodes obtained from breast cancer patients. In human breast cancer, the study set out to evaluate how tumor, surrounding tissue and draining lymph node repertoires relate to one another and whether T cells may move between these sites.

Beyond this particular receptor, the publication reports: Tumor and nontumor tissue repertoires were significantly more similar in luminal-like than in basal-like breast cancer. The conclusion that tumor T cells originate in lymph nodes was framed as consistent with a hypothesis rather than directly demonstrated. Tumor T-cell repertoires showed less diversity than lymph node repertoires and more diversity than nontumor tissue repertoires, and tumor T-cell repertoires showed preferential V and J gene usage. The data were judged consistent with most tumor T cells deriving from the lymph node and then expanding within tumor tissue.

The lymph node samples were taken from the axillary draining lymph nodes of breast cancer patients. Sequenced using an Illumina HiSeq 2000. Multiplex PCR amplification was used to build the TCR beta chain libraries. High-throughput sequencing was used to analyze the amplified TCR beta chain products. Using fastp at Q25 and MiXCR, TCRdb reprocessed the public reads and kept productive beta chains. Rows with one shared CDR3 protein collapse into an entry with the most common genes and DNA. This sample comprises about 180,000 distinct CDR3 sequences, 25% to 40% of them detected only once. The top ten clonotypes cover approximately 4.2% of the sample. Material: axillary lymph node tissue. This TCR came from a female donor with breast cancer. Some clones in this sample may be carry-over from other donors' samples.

The DNA is as follows: TGTGCCAGCAGCTTTGACACCCGGGAGCTGTTTTTT. It translates as CASSFDTRELFF. The V gene is TRBV5-4 and the J gene is TRBJ2-2; the D gene cannot be resolved reliably. CDR3 length: 12 amino acids, cysteine to phenylalanine. The DNA shown is the 36-base CDR3, in frame from base 1. Reading the germline V gene (reference sequence) gives CDR1 SGHNT and CDR2 YYREEE.